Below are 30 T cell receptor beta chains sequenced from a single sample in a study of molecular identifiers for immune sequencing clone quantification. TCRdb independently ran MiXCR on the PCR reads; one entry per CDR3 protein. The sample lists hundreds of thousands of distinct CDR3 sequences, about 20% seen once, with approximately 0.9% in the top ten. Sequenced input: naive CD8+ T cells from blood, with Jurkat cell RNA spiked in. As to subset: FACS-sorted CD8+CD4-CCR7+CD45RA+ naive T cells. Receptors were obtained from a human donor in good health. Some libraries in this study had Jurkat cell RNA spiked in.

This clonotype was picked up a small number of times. The CDR3 sequence: CASSQDVTGGASGELFF. CDR3 in DNA: TGCGCCAGCAGCCAAGACGTAACAGGGGGCGCGTCCGGGGAGCTGTTTTTT. The V and J genes are TRBV4-3 and TRBJ2-2; 9 nucleotides match TRBD1. Germline CDR1 LGHNA, CDR2 YSLEER. The CDR3 is 17 residues long. V shed 0 bases and J 6 bases; nucleotides not matched to a gene: 8.

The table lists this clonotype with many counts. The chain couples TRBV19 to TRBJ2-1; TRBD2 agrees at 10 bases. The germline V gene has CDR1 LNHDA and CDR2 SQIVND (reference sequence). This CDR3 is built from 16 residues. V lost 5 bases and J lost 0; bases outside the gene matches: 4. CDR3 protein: CASSPASGSSYNEQFF. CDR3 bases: TGTGCCAGTAGTCCCGCTAGCGGGAGCTCCTACAATGAGCAGTTCTTC.

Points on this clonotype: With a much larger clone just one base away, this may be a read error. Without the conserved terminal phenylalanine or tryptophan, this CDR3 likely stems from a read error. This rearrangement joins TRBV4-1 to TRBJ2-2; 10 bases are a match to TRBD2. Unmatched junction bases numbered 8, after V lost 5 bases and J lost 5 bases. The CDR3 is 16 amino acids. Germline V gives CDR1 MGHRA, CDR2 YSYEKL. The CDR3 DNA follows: TGCGCCAGCAGCGCCGAGCGGGGGGGAGGAACCGGGGAGCTGTTTATT. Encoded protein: CASSAERGGGTGELFI.

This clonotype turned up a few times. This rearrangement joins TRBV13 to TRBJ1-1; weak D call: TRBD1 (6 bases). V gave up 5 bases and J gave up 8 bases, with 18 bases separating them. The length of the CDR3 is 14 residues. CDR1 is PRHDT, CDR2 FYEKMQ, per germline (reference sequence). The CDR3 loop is CASSAEMGAGEAFF. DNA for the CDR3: TGTGCCAGCAGCGCCGAAATGGGGGCCGGGGAAGCTTTCTTT.

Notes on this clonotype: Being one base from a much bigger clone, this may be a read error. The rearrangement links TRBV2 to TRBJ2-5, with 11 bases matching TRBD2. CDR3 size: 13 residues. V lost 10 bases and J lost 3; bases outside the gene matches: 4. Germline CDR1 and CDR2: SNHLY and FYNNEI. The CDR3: CANRLAGKETQYF. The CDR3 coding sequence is TGTGCCAACCGACTAGCGGGGAAAGAGACCCAGTACTTC.

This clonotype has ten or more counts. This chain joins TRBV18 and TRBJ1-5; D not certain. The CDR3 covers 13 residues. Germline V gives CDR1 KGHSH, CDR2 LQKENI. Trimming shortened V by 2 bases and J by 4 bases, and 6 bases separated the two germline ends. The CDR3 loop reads CASSPSVNQPQHF. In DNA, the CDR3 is TGTGCCAGCTCACCATCGGTAAATCAGCCCCAGCATTTT.

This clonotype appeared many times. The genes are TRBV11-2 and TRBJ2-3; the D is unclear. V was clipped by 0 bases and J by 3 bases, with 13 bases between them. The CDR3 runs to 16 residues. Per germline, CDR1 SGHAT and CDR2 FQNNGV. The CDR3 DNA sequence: TGTGCCAGCAGCTTAGATCTAGGCAGGTGGACAGATACGCAGTATTTT. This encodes CASSLDLGRWTDTQYF.

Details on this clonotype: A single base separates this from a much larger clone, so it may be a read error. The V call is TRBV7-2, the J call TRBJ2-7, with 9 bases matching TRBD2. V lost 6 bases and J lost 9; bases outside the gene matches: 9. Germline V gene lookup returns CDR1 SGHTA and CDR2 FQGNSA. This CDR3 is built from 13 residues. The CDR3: CASRAGLALGQYF. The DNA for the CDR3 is TGTGCCAGCAGGGCGGGACTAGCACTCGGGCAGTACTTC.

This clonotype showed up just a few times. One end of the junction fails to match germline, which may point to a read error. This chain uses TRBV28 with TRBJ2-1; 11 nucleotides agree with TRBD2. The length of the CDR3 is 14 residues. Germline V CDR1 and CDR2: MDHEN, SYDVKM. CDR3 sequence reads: CASSPEELAGGRVF. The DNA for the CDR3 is TGTGCCAGCAGTCCAGAGGAGCTAGCGGGAGGCAGGGTCTTC.

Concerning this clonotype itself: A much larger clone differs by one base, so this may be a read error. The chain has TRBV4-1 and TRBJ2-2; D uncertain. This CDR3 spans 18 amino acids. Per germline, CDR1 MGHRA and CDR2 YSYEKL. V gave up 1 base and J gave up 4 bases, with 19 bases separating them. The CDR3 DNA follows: TGCGCCAGCAGCCAAGTTGGTCTTTCCGTTCTCGGCACCGGGGAGCTGTTTTTT. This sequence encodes CASSQVGLSVLGTGELFF.

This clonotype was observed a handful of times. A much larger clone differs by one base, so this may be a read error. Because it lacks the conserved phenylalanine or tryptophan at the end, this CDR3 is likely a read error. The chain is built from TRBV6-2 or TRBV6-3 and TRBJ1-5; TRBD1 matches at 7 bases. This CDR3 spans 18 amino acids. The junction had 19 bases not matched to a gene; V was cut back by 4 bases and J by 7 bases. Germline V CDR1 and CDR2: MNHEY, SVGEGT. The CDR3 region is CASSFPQRMDRTEQPQHS. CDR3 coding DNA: TGTGCCAGCAGTTTTCCACAAAGAATGGACAGGACCGAACAGCCCCAGCATTCT.

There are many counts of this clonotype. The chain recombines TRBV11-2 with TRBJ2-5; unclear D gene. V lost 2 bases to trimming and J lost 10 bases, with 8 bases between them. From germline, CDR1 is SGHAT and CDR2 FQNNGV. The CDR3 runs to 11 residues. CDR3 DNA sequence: TGTGCCAGCAGCTTAACGACGGACCAGTACTTC. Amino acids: CASSLTTDQYF.

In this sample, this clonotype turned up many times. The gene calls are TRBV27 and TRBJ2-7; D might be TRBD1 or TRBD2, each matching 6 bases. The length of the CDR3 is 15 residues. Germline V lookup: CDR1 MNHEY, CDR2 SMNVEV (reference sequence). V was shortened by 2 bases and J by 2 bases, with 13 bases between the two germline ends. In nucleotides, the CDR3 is TGTGCCAGCAGTTTAAGGGGGGCCAGAACCTACGAGCAGTACTTC. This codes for CASSLRGARTYEQYF.

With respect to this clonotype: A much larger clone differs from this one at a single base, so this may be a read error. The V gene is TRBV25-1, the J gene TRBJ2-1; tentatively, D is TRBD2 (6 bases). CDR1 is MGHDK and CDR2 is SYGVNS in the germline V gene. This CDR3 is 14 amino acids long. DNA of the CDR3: TGTGCCAGCAGCCACCGGGAGTTCGTCGATGAGCGGTTCTTC. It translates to CASSHREFVDERFF.

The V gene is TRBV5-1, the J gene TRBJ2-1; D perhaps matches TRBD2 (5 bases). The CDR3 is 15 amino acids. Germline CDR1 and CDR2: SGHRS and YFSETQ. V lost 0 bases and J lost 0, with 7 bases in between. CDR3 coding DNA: TGCGCCAGCAGCTTGGACGGGGACTCCTACAATGAGCAGTTCTTC. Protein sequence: CASSLDGDSYNEQFF.

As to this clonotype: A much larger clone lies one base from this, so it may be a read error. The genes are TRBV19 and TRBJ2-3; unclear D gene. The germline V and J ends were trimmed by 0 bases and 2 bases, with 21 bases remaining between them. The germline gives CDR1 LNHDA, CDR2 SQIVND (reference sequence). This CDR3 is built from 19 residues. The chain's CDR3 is CASSIDLAKRQESTDTQYF. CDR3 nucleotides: TGTGCCAGTAGTATAGATCTGGCAAAAAGGCAAGAGTCCACAGATACGCAGTATTTT.

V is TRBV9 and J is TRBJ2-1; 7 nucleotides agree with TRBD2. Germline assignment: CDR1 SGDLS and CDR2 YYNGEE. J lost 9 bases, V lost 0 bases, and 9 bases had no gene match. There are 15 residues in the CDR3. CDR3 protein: CASSVGASGIGEQFF. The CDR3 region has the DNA TGTGCCAGCAGCGTAGGGGCTAGCGGTATAGGTGAGCAGTTCTTC.

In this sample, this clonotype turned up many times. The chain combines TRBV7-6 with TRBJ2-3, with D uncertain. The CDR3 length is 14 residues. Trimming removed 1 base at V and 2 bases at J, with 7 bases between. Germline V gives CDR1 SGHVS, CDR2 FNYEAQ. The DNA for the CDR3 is TGTGCCAGCAGCTTAGAGACAAACACAGATACGCAGTATTTT. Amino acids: CASSLETNTDTQYF.

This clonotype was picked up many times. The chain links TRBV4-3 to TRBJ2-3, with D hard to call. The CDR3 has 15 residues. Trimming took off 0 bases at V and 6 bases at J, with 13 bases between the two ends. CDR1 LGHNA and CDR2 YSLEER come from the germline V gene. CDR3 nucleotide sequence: TGCGCCAGCAGCCAAGATTGGGCAATGCTGGATACGCAGTATTTT. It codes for CASSQDWAMLDTQYF.

The CDR3 DNA reads TGTGCCAGTAGGCCCACAAGGGGGAGCACAGATACGCAGTATTTT. Amino acid sequence: CASRPTRGSTDTQYF. This chain uses TRBV19 with TRBJ2-3; maybe TRBD1 (6 bases). Germline-derived CDR1 and CDR2 are LNHDA and SQIVND (reference sequence). The CDR3 consists of 15 residues. Trimming removed 6 bases at V and 0 bases at J, with 13 bases between.

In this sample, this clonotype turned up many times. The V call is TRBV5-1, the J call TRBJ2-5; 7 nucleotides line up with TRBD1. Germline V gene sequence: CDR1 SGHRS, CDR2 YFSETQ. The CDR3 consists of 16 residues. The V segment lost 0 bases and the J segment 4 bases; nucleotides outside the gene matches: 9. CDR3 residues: CASSLVAQTGSETQYF. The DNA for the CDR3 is TGCGCCAGCAGCTTGGTTGCCCAGACAGGGTCAGAGACCCAGTACTTC. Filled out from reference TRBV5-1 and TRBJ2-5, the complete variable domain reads KAGVTQTPRYLIKTRGQQVTLSCSPISGHRSVSWYQQTPGQGLQFLFEYFSETQRNKGNFPGRFSGRQFSNSRSEMNVSTLELGDSALYLCASSLVAQTGSETQYFGPGTRLLVL.

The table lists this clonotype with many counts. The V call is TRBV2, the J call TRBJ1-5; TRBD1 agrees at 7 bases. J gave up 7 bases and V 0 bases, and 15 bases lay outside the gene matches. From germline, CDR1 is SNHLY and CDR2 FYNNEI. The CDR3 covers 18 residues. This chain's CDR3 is CASSEALPDRVSVQPQHF. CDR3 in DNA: TGTGCCAGCAGTGAAGCGCTTCCCGACAGGGTGTCCGTCCAGCCCCAGCATTTT.

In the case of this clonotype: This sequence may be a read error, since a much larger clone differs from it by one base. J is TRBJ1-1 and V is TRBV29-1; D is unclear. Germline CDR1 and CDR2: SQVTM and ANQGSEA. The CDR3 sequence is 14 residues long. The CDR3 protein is CSVTRERMNTDAFF. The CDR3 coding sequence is TGCAGCGTAACCCGGGAGAGGATGAACACTGACGCTTTCTTT.

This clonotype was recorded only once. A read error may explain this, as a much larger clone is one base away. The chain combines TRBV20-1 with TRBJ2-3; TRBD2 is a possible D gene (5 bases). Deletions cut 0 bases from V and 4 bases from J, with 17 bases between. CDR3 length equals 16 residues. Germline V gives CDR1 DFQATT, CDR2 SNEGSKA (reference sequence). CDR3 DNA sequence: TGCAGTGCTAGAGATTGTGGGGAGTTCGGGGCAGATACGCAGTATTTT. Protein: CSARDCGEFGADTQYF.

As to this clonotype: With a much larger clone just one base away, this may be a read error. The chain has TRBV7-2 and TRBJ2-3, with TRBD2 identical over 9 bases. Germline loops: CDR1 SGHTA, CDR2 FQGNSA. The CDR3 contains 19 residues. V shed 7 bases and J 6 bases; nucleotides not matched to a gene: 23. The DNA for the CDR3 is TGTGCCAGCATTCGCTACCCAGGGGGAGCGGGAGGTTGGGAGGATACGCAGTATTTT. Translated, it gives CASIRYPGGAGGWEDTQYF.

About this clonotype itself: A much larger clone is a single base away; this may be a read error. This CDR3 is CAWSVGATGNTIYF. The DNA for the CDR3 is TGTGCCTGGAGTGTAGGGGCAACTGGAAACACCATATATTTT. The V call is TRBV30, the J call TRBJ1-3; tentative D call: TRBD1 (5 bases). Germline assignment: CDR1 GTSNPN and CDR2 SVGIG (reference sequence). V shed 0 bases and J shed 2 bases, with 8 bases lying between them. This CDR3 has 14 amino acids. Filled out from reference TRBV30 and TRBJ1-3, the complete variable domain reads SQTIHQWPATLVQPVGSPLSLECTVEGTSNPNLYWYRQAAGRGLQLLFYSVGIGQISSEVPQNLSASRPQDRQFILSSKKLLLSDSGFYLCAWSVGATGNTIYFGEGSWLTVV.

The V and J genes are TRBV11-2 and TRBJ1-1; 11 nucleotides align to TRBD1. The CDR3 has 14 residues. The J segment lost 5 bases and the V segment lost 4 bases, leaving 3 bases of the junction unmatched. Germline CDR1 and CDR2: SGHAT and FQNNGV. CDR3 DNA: TGTGCCAGCAGCTGGGGGACAGGGGGAACTGAAGCTTTCTTT. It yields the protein CASSWGTGGTEAFF.

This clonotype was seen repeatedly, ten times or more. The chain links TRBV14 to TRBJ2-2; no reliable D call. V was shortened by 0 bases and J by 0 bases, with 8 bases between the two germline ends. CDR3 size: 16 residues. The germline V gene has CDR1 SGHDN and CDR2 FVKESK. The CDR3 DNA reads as TGTGCCAGCAGCCAAGAGGGGAATCCGAACACCGGGGAGCTGTTTTTT. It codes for CASSQEGNPNTGELFF.

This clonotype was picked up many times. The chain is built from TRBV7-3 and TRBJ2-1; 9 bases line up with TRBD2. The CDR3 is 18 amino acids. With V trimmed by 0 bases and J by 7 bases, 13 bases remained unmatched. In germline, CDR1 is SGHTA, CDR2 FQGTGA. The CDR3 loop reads CASSLTGRAGGPGNEQFF. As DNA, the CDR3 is TGTGCCAGCAGCTTAACGGGTAGGGCGGGAGGGCCTGGTAATGAGCAGTTCTTC. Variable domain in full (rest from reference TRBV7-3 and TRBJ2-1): GAGVSQTPSNKVTEKGKYVELRCDPISGHTALYWYRQSLGQGPEFLIYFQGTGAADDSGLPNDRFFAVRPEGSVSTLKIQRTERGDSAVYLCASSLTGRAGGPGNEQFFGPGTRLTVL.

CDR3 sequence reads: CASSVTGTANTEAFF. The CDR3 nucleotides read TGTGCCAGTAGTGTCACCGGGACAGCGAACACTGAAGCTTTCTTT. V gene TRBV19 combines with J gene TRBJ1-1; 7 nucleotides align to TRBD1. This CDR3 is built from 15 residues. The V gene's germline CDR1 is LNHDA and CDR2 SQIVND (reference sequence). Trimming took 5 bases from V and 1 from J; bases not matched to a gene: 7.